The clone carrying this TCR beta chain was seen only once. TCRdb's table, derived via immunoSEQ multiplex PCR, lists solely in-frame clones and lacks some. The sample has some 57,000 clones; roughly 89% are singletons. The data derive from a study of T cell changes during pregnancy in multiple sclerosis. The CDR3 runs to 13 residues. Germline lookup yields CDR1 ENHRY and CDR2 SYGVKD. V shed 6 bases and J shed 8 bases, with 11 bases lying between them. The TCR comes from a female donor in good health, enrolled as a control in a pregnancy study. The chain is built from TRBV10-3 and TRBJ1-6; D gene uncertain. Sample: CD4+ T cells from peripheral blood mononuclear cells, taken after pregnancy. The CDR3 DNA is TGTGCCATCAGCCCGGGATTAGATTCACCCCTCCACTTT. Amino acids: CAISPGLDSPLHF.